This T cell receptor (beta chain) was obtained from a study of T cells of healthy individuals. This CDR3 is 16 amino acids long. CDR1 MRHNA and CDR2 SNTAGT come from the germline V gene. V was pared by 2 bases and J by 0 bases, with 5 bases of the junction left unmatched. TCRdb recomputed calls from the 5' RACE reads with MiXCR, one row per CDR3 protein. The data show 41,000 or so distinct CDR3 sequences, 3.5% to 5.5% seen once. The sample holds many counts of this clonotype. This TCR came from a human donor in good health. The chain is built from TRBV6-4 and TRBJ2-3, with 7 bases that match TRBD2. CDR3 loop: CASSDDGSGSTDTQYF. CDR3 DNA: TGTGCCAGCAGTGACGATGGTAGCGGGAGCACAGATACGCAGTATTTT.